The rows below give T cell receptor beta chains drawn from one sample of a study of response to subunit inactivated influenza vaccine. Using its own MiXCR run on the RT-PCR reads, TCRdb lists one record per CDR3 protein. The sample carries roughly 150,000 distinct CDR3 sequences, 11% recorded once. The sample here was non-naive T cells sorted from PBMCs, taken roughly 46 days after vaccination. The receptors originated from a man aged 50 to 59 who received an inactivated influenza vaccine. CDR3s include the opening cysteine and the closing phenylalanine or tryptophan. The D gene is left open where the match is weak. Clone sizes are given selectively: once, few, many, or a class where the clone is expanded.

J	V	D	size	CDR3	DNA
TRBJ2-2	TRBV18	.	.	CASSPPSRGTGELFF	TGTGCCAGCTCACCACCCTCCCGAGGCACCGGGGAGCTGTTTTTT
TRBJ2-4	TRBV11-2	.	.	CASSQAAPLVLAKNIQYF	TGTGCCAGCAGCCAAGCTGCCCCCCTCGTTCTGGCCAAAAACATTCAGTACTTC
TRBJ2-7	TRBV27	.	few	CASSRSRGRGEQYF	TGTGCCAGCAGTCGCTCGCGCGGACGGGGCGAGCAGTACTTC
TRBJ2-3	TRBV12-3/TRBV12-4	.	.	CASTPILGGVDTQYF	TGTGCCAGCACCCCGATACTAGGAGGTGTAGATACGCAGTATTTT
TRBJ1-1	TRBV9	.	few	CASSVAPRGSTEAFF	TGTGCCAGCAGCGTAGCCCCTCGAGGATCCACTGAAGCTTTCTTT
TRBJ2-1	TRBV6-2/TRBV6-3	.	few	CATRTGFSNEQFF	TGTGCCACTAGAACGGGGTTTTCTAATGAGCAGTTCTTC
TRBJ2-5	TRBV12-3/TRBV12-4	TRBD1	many	CASSGDRGETQYF	TGTGCCAGCAGTGGGGACAGGGGTGAGACCCAGTACTTC
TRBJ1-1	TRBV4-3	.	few	CASSQDSGQLEAFF	TGCGCCAGCAGCCAAGACAGCGGTCAGCTTGAAGCTTTCTTT
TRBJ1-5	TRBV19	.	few	CASSIDRYQPQHF	TGTGCCAGTAGTATAGATCGATACCAGCCCCAGCATTTT
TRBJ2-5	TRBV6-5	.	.	CASSYGTSTGTQYF	TGTGCCAGCAGTTACGGGACCTCCACGGGGACCCAGTACTTC
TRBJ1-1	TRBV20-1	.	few	CSAKTVYTEAFF	TGCAGTGCAAAGACGGTATACACTGAAGCTTTCTTT
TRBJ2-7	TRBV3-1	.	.	CASSQGDSGVYEQYF	TGTGCCAGCAGCCAAGGTGATTCAGGGGTCTACGAGCAGTACTTC
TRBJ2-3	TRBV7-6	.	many	CASSSPGTDTQYF	TGTGCCAGCAGCTCCCCTGGCACAGATACGCAGTATTTT
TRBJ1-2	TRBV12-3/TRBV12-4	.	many	CASRGTGKRGNYGYTF	TGTGCCAGCAGGGGAACAGGGAAGAGGGGTAACTATGGCTACACCTTC
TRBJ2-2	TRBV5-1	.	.	CASSPARDRDTGELFF	TGCGCCAGCAGCCCCGCCCGAGACAGAGACACCGGGGAGCTGTTTTTT
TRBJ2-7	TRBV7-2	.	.	CASSFDRNYEQYF	TGTGCCAGCAGCTTCGACAGAAACTACGAGCAGTACTTC
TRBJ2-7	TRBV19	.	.	CASSRLETYEQYF	TGTGCCAGTAGTCGACTAGAAACCTACGAGCAGTACTTC
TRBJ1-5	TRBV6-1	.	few	CASTRGPGQPQHF	TGTGCCAGCACGCGGGGTCCTGGTCAGCCCCAGCATTTT
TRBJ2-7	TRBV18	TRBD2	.	CASSPGLAGTMSEQYF	TGTGCCAGCTCACCAGGACTAGCGGGAACGATGTCCGAGCAGTACTTC
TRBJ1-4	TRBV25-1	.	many	CASRPWGTNEKLFF	TGTGCCAGCAGGCCCTGGGGAACTAATGAAAAACTGTTTTTT
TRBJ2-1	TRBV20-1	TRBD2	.	CSANPGGYNEQFF	TGCAGTGCTAATCCGGGGGGGTACAATGAGCAGTTCTTC
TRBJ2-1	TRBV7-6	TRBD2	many	CASSLGSSGSYNEQFF	TGTGCCAGCAGCTTAGGTTCTAGCGGTTCCTACAATGAGCAGTTCTTC
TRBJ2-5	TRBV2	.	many	CASTRAYQETQYF	TGTGCCAGCACTCGGGCTTATCAAGAGACCCAGTACTTC
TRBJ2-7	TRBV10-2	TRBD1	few	CASSEPGQGAYEQYF	TGCGCCAGCAGTGAACCGGGACAGGGGGCCTACGAGCAGTACTTC
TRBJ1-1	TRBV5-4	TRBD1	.	CASSTRDRGRNTEAFF	TGTGCCAGCAGCACCAGGGACAGGGGTAGGAACACTGAAGCTTTCTTT
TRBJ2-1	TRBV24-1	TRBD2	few	CATSDAPRLAGGPGQFF	TGTGCCACCAGTGACGCACCAAGACTAGCGGGGGGGCCGGGGCAGTTCTTC
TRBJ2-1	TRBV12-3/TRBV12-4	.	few	CASSLFSDNEQFF	TGTGCCAGCAGTTTATTTTCTGACAATGAGCAGTTCTTC
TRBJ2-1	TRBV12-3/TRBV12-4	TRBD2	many	CASRGTGTSDFF	TGTGCCAGCAGGGGGACCGGGACTAGTGACTTCTTC
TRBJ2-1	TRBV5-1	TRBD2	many	CASSLGLAGGYNEQFF	TGCGCCAGCAGCTTGGGGCTAGCGGGCGGTTACAATGAGCAGTTCTTC
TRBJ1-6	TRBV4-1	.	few	CASSQDERQLSPLHF	TGCGCCAGCAGCCAAGATGAAAGACAGTTGTCACCCCTCCACTTT
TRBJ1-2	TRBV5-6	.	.	CASSLRTLGYGYTF	TGTGCCAGCAGCTTGCGGACCCTGGGGTATGGCTACACCTTC
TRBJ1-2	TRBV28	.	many	CASRGGREVRSYGYTF	TGTGCCAGCAGGGGGGGCAGGGAAGTTAGGAGCTATGGCTACACCTTC
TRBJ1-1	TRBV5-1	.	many	CASSQQGGRTEAFF	TGCGCCAGCAGCCAACAGGGTGGAAGGACTGAAGCTTTCTTT
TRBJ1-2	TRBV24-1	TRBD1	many	CATSTGQDYGYTF	TGTGCCACCAGTACGGGACAGGACTATGGCTACACCTTC
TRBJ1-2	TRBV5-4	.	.	CASSLVADGYTF	TGTGCCAGCAGCTTGGTGGCGGATGGCTACACCTTC
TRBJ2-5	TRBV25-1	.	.	CASSEVRDGGYQETQYF	TGTGCCAGCAGTGAGGTCCGGGACGGAGGGTACCAAGAGACCCAGTATTTC
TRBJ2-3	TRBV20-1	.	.	CSAPTGADTQYF	TGCAGTGCCCCGACCGGGGCAGATACGCAGTATTTT